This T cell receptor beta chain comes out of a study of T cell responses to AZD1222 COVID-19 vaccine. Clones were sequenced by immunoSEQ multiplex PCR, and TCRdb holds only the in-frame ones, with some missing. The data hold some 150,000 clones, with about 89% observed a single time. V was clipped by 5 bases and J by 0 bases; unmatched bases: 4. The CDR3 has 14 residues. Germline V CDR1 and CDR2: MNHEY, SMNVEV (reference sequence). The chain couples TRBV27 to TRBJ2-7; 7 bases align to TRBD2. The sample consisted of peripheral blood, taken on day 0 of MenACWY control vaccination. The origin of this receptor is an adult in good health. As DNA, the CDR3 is TGTGCCAGCAGTATAGCGGGCGCCTCCTACGAGCAGTACTTC. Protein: CASSIAGASYEQYF.